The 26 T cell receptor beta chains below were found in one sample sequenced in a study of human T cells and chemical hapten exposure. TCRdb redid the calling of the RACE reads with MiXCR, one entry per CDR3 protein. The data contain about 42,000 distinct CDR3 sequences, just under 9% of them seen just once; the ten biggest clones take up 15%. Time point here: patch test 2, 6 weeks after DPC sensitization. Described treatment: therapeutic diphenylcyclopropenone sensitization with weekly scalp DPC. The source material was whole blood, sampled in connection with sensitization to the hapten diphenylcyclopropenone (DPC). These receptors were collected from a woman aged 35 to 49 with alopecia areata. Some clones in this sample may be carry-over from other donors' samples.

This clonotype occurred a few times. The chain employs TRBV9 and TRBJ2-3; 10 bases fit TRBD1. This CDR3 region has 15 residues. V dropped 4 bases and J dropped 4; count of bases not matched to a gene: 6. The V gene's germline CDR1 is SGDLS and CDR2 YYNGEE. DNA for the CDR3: TGTGCCAGCAGCCTCCAGGGGACAGGGGCAGATACGCAGTATTTT. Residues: CASSLQGTGADTQYF. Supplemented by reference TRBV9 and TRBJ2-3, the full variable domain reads DSGVTQTPKHLITATGQRVTLRCSPRSGDLSVYWYQQSLDQGLQFLIQYYNGEERAKGNILERFSAQQFPDLHSELNLSSLELGDSALYFCASSLQGTGADTQYFGPGTRLTVL.

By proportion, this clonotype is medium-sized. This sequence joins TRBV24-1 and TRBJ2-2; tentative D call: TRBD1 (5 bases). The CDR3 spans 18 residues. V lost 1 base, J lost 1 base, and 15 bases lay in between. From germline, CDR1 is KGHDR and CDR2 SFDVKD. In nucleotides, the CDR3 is TGTGCCACCAGTGATTTTGACACTACGACAGAGAACACCGGGGAGCTGTTTTTT. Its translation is CATSDFDTTTENTGELFF.

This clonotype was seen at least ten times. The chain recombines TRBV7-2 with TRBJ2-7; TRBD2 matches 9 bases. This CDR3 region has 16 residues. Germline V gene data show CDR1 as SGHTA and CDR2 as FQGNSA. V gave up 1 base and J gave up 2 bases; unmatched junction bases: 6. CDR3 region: CASSLEGSSGTYEQYF. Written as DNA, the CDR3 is TGTGCCAGCAGCTTAGAGGGGTCTAGCGGGACCTACGAGCAGTACTTC.

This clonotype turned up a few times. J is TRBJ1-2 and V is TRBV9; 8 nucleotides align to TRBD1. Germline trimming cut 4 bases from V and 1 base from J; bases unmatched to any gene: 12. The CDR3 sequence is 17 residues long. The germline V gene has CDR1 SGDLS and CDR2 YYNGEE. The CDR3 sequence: CASSSTGTGPLNYGYTF. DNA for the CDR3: TGTGCCAGCAGCTCCACCGGGACAGGACCCCTTAACTATGGCTACACCTTC.

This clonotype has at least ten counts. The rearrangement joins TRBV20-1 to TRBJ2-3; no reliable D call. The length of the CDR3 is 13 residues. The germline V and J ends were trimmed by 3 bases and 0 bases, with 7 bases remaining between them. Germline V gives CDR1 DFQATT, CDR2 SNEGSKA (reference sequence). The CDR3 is CSARAASTDTQYF. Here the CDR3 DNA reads TGCAGTGCTAGGGCAGCTAGCACAGATACGCAGTATTTT.

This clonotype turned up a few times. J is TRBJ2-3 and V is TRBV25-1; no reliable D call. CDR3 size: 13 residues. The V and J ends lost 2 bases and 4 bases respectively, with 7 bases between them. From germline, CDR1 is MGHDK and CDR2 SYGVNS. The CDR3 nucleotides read TGTGCCAGCAGTGAAAATTATCCAGATACGCAGTATTTT. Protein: CASSENYPDTQYF.

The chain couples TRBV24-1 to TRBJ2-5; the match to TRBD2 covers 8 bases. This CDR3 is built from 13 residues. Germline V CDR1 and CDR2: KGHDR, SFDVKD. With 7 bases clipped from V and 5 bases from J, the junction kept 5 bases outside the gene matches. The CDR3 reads CATRGREGETQYF. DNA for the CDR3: TGTGCCACCAGAGGACGGGAGGGGGAGACCCAGTACTTC.

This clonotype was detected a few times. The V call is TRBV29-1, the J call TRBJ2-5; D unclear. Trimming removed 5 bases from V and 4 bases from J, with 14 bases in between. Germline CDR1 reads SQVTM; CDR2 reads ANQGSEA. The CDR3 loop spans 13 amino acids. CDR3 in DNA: TGCAGCGTTAACACCGACTTAATAGAGACCCAGTACTTC. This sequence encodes CSVNTDLIETQYF. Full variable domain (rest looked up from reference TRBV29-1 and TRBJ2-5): SAVISQKPSRDICQRGTSLTIQCQVDSQVTMMFWYRQQPGQSLTLIATANQGSEATYESGFVIDKFPISRPNLTFSTLTVSNMSPEDSSIYLCSVNTDLIETQYFGPGTRLLVL.

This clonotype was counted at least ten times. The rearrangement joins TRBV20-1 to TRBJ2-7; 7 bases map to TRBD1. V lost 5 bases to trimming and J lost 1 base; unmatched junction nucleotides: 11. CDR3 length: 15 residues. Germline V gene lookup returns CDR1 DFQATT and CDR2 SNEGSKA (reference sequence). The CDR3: CSAGIPGQLSYEQYF. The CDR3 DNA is TGCAGTGCTGGAATACCGGGACAGTTATCCTACGAGCAGTACTTC.

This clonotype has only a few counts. This chain's CDR3 is CASRLTGGTEAFF. CDR3 DNA: TGTGCCAGCAGGCTTACAGGGGGCACTGAAGCTTTCTTT. The V and J genes are TRBV28 and TRBJ1-1, with 8 bases identical to TRBD1. The germline gives CDR1 MDHEN, CDR2 SYDVKM. J was trimmed by 4 bases and V by 6 bases; bases with no gene match: 4. The CDR3 runs to 13 residues.

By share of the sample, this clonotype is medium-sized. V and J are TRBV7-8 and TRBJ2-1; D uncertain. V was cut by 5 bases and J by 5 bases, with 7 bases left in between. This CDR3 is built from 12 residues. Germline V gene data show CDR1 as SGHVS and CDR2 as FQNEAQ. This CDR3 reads CASSPPNNEQFF. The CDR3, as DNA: TGTGCCAGCAGCCCCCCCAACAATGAGCAGTTCTTC.

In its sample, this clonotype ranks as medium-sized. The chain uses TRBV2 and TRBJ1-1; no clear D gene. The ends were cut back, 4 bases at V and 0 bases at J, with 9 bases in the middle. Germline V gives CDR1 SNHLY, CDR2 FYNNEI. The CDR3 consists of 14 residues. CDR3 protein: CASSVYYMNTEAFF. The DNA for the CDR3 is TGTGCCAGCAGTGTATACTATATGAACACTGAAGCTTTCTTT.

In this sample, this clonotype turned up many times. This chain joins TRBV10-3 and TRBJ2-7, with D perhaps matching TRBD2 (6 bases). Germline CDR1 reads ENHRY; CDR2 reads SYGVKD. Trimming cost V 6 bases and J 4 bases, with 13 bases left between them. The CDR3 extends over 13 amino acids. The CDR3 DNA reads TGTGCCATCAGGGGCGGGACGGGGTACGAGCAGTACTTC. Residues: CAIRGGTGYEQYF.

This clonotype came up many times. The CDR3 sequence: CASSPLGLLAGGTDTQYF. The CDR3 DNA follows: TGTGCCAGCAGTCCTCTCGGACTACTAGCGGGGGGGACAGATACGCAGTATTTT. The genes are TRBV6-1 and TRBJ2-3; 13 bases line up with TRBD2. Germline CDR1 is MNHNS and CDR2 is SASEGT. The CDR3 covers 18 residues. Unmatched junction bases numbered 11, after V lost 5 bases and J lost 3 bases.

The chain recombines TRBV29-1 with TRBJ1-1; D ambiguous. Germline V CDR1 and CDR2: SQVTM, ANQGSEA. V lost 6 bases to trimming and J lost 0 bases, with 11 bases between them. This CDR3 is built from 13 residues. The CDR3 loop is CSVGLGLNTEAFF. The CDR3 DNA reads TGCAGCGTCGGGTTAGGGCTGAACACTGAAGCTTTCTTT.

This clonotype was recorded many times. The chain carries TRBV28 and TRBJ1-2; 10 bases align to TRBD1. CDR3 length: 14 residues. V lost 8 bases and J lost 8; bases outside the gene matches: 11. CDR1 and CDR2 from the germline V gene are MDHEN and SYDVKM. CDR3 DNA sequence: TGTGCCAGCGTCGACAGGGGGCGCGGAATAGGCTACACCTTC. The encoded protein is CASVDRGRGIGYTF.

CDR3 amino acids: CASRPRFNPRTEAFF. In DNA, the CDR3 is TGTGCAAGTCGCCCCAGGTTTAATCCCCGCACTGAAGCTTTCTTT. This chain connects TRBV12-2 to TRBJ1-1. TRBV12-2 is an annotated pseudogene. This CDR3 has 15 residues.

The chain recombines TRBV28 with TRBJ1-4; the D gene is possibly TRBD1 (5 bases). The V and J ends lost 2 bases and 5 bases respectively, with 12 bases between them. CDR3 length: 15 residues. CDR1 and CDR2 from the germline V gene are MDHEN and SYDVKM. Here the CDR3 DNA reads TGTGCCAGCAGTTTACCCGGGACCATCAATGAAAAACTGTTTTTT. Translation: CASSLPGTINEKLFF.

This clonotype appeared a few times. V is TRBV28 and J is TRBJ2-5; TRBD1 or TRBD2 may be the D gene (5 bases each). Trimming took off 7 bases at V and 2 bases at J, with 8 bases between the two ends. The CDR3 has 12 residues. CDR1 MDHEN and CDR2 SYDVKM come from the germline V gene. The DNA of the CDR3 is TGTGCCAGCATGAGGGGACAAGAGACCCAGTACTTC. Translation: CASMRGQETQYF.

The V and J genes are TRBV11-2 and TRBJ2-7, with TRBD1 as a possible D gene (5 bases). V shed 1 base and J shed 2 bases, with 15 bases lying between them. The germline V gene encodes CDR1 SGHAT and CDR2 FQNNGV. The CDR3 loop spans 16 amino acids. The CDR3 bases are TGTGCCAGCAGCTTAGTCGGCCGAGCAGGGCCCTACGAGCAGTACTTC. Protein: CASSLVGRAGPYEQYF.

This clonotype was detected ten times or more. CDR3 nucleotide sequence: TGCGCCAGCAGCCAAGTACAGGGGCAGGAGTTCGTCACCTTC. This translates into CASSQVQGQEFVTF. The rearrangement uses TRBV4-3 and TRBJ1-2; 7 bases match TRBD1. Germline loops: CDR1 LGHNA, CDR2 YSLEER. V lost 1 base and J lost 13; bases outside the gene matches: 12. The CDR3 has 14 residues.

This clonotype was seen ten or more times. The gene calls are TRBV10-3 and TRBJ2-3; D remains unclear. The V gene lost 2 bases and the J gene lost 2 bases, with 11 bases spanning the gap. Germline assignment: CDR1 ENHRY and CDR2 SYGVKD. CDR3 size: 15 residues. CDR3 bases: TGTGCCATCAGTGAGCTAGAGCGAAACACAGATACGCAGTATTTT. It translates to CAISELERNTDTQYF.

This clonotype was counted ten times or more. The CDR3 DNA reads as TGTGCCAGCAGTGAGCATTCACCCCTCCACTTT. Translating gives CASSEHSPLHF. J is TRBJ1-6 and V is TRBV12-3 or TRBV12-4; no firm D call. Between the trimmed V and J ends, which lost 5 bases and 8 bases, there was a span of 4 bases. This CDR3 is 11 amino acids long.

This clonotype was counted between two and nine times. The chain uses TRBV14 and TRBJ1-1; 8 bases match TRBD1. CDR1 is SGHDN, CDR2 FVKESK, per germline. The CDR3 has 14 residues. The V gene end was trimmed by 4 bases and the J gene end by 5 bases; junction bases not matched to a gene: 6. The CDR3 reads CASSRQTGGTEAFF. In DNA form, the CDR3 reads TGTGCCAGCAGCCGACAAACAGGGGGTACTGAAGCTTTCTTT.

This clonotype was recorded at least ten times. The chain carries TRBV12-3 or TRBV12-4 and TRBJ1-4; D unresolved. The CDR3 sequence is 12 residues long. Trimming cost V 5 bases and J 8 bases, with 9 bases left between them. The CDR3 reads CASSPQQEKLFF. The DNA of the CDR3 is TGTGCCAGCAGTCCCCAACAGGAAAAACTGTTTTTT.

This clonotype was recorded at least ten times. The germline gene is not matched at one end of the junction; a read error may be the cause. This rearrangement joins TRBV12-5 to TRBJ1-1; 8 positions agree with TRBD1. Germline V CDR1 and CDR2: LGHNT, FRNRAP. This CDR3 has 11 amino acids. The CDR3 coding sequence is TGTGCTAGTGGTCCGCGACAGGGGCAAATATTT. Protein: CASGPRQGQIF.